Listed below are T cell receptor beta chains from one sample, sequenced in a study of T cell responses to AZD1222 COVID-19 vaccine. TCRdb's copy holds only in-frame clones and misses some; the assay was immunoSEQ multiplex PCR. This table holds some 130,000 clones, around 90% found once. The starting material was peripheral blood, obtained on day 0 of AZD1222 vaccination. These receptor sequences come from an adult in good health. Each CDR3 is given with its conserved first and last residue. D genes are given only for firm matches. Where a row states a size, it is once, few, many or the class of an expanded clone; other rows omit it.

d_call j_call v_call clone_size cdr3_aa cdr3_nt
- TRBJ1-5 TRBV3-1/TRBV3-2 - CASSQDRFDQPQHF TGTGCCAGCAGCCAAGACAGGTTCGATCAGCCCCAGCATTTT
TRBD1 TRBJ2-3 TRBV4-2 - CASSEGAGTDTQYF TGTGCCAGCAGCGAGGGGGCCGGCACAGATACGCAGTATTTT
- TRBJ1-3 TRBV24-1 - CATSDQNSGNTIYF TGTGCCACCAGTGATCAGAATTCTGGAAACACCATATATTTT
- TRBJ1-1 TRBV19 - CASSTRTGREAFF TGTGCCAGTAGTACCCGCACAGGGAGAGAAGCTTTCTTT
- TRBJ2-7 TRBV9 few CASSVEVMDEQYF TGTGCCAGCAGCGTAGAAGTGATGGACGAGCAGTACTTC
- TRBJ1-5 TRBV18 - CASSPMDGKGQHF TGTGCCAGCTCACCAATGGACGGAAAGGGACAGCATTTT
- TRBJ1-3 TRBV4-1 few CASSQDHWGNTIYF TGCGCCAGCAGCCAAGATCATTGGGGAAACACCATATATTTT
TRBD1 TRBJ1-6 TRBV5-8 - CASSLGQGDNSPLHF TGTGCCAGCAGCCTAGGACAGGGAGATAATTCACCCCTCCACTTT
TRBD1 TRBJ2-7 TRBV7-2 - CASSLVGRGSLTLSYEQYF TGTGCCAGCAGCTTAGTGGGCAGGGGGTCTTTGACCCTCTCCTACGAGCAGTACTTC
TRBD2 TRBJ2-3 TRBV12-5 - CASGLGTSGRSDTQYF TGTGCTAGTGGTTTGGGGACTAGCGGGAGATCAGATACGCAGTATTTT
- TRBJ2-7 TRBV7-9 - CASSLQGNEQYF TGTGCCAGCAGCTTACAGGGAAACGAGCAGTACTTC
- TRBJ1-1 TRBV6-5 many CASSQTMNTEAFF TGTGCCAGCAGCCAAACAATGAACACTGAAGCTTTCTTT
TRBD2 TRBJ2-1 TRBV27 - CASSPRRREISYNEQFF TGTGCCAGCAGTCCCCGGAGGCGGGAGATTTCCTACAATGAGCAGTTCTTC
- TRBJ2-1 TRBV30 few CAWRAGASSYNEQFF TGTGCCTGGAGAGCTGGGGCAAGCTCCTACAATGAGCAGTTCTTC
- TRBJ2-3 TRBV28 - CASSSNGMGTDTQYF TGTGCCAGCAGTTCTAACGGGATGGGCACAGATACGCAGTATTTT
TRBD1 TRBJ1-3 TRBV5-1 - CASSIGTAGNTIYF TGCGCCAGCAGCATCGGGACAGCTGGAAACACCATATATTTT
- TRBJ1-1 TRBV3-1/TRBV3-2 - CASSQDPGDTEAFF TGTGCCAGCAGCCAAGATCCAGGGGACACTGAAGCTTTCTTT
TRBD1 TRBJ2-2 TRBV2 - CASSTGETGELFF TGTGCCAGCAGTACAGGGGAAACCGGGGAGCTGTTTTTT
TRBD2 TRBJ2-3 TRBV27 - CASSLIGTSGSTDTQYF TGTGCCAGCAGTCTCATCGGGACTAGCGGGAGCACAGATACGCAGTATTTT
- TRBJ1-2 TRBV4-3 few CASSQERSPTYGYTF TGCGCCAGCAGCCAAGAAAGATCTCCTACATATGGCTACACCTTC
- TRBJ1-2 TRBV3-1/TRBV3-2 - CASSHRGSYGYTF TGTGCCAGCAGCCACCGGGGCAGCTATGGCTACACCTTC
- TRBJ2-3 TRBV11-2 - CASSLDVGDTQYF TGTGCCAGCAGCTTAGACGTAGGGGATACGCAGTATTTT
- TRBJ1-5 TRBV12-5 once CASGPGQPGGPQHF TGTGCTAGTGGACCCGGACAGCCCGGGGGACCCCAGCATTTT
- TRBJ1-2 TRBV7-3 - CASSLQGVGSGYTF TGTGCCAGCAGCTTACAGGGTGTTGGGTCTGGCTACACCTTC
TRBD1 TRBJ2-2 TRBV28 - CAIQRTGNTGELFF TGTGCCATTCAGAGGACAGGGAACACCGGGGAGCTGTTTTTT
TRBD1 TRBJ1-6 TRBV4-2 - CASSQEWYRTGNNSPLHF TGTGCCAGCAGCCAAGAATGGTACCGGACAGGGAATAATTCACCCCTCCACTTT
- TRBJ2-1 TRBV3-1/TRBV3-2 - CASSQELANEQFF TGTGCCAGCAGCCAAGAACTAGCCAACGAGCAGTTCTTC
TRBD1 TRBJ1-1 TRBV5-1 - CASSLRVLGQGNTEAFF TGCGCCAGCAGCTTGAGGGTTCTGGGACAGGGAAACACTGAAGCTTTCTTT
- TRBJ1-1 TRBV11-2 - CASSLAGANTEAFF TGTGCCAGCAGCTTAGCCGGGGCGAACACTGAAGCTTTCTTT
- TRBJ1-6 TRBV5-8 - CASSPVRGGSSPLHF TGTGCCAGCAGCCCGGTTCGGGGGGGCAGTTCACCCCTCCACTTT
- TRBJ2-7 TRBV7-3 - CASSLARSYEQYF TGTGCCAGCAGCTTAGCCAGGTCCTACGAGCAGTACTTC
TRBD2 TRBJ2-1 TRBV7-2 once CASSASGTTTYNEQFF TGTGCCAGCAGCGCCTCCGGGACTACCACATACAATGAGCAGTTCTTC
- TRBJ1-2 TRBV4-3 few CASSQAAGGYGYTF TGCGCCAGCAGCCAAGCGGCGGGGGGCTATGGCTACACCTTC
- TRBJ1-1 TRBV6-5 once CAGGVFSNTEAFF TGTGCCGGAGGGGTGTTTTCGAACACTGAAGCTTTCTTT
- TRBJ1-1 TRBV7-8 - CASSLRGGPEAFF TGTGCCAGCAGCTTACGGGGGGGTCCTGAAGCTTTCTTT
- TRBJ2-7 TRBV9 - CASSVASGASYEQYF TGTGCCAGCAGCGTAGCGTCCGGTGCAAGCTACGAGCAGTACTTC